This entry features one T cell receptor (beta chain) sequence. This record belongs to a study of control samples from healthy donors and cancer patients. Measured with immunoSEQ multiplex PCR; TCRdb has only the in-frame clones, and not every one. The table shows some 80,000 clones, with over 85% occurring only once. The CDR3 runs 12 residues. Germline lookup yields CDR1 SGHRS and CDR2 YFSETQ. V was clipped by 4 bases and J by 5 bases, with 9 bases between them. Input material: blood. This chain connects TRBV5-1 to TRBJ1-1; no definite D call. The source is a man between 45 and 60 years old in good health. The CDR3: CASSPPGTEAFF. Here the CDR3 DNA reads TGCGCCAGCAGCCCTCCCGGTACTGAAGCTTTCTTT.